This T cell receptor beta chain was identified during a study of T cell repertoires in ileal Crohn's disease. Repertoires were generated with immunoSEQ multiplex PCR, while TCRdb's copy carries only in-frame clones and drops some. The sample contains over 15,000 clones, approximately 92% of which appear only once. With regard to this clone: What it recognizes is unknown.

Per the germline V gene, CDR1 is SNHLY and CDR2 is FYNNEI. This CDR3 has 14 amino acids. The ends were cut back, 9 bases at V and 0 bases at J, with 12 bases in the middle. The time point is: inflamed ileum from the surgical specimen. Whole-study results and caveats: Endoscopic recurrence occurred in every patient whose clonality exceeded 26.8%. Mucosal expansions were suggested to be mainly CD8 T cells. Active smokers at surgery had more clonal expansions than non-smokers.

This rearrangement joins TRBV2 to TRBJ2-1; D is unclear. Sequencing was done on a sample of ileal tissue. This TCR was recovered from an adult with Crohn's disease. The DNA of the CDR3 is TGTGCCAGTAGACCCTCGAGCTCCTACAATGAGCAGTTCTTC. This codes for CASRPSSSYNEQFF.